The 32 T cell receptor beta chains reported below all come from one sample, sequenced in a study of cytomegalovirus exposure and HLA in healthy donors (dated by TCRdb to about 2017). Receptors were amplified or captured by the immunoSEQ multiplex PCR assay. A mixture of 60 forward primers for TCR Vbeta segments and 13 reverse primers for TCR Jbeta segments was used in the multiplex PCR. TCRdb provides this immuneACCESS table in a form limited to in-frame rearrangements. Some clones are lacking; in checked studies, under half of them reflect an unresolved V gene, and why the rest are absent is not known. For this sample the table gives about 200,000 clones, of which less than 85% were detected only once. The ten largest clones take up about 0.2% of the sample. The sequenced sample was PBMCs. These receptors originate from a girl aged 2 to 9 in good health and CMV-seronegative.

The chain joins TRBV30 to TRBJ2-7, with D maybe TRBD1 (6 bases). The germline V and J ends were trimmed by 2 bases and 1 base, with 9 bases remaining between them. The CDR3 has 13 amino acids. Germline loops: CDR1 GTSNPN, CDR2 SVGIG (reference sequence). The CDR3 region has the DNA TGTGCCTGGAGTATACAGGGTTCCTACGAGCAGTACTTC. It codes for CAWSIQGSYEQYF.

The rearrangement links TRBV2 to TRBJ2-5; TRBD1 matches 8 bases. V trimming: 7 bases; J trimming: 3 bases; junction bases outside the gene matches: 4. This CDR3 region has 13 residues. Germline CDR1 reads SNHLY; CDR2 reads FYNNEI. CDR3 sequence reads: CASTRQGKETQYF. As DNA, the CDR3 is TGTGCCAGCACCAGACAGGGGAAAGAGACCCAGTACTTC.

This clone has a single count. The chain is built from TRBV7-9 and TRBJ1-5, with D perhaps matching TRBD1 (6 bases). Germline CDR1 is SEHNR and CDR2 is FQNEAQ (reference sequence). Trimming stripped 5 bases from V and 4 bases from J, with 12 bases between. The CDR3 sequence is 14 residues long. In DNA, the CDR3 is TGTGCCAGCAGCGTAACAGGGTCGAATCAGCCCCAGCATTTT. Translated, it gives CASSVTGSNQPQHF. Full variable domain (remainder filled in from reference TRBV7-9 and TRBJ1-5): DTGVSQNPRHKITKRGQNVTFRCDPISEHNRLYWYRQTLGQGPEFLTYFQNEAQLEKSRLLSDRFSAERPKGSFSTLEIQRTEQGDSAMYLCASSVTGSNQPQHFGDGTRLSIL.

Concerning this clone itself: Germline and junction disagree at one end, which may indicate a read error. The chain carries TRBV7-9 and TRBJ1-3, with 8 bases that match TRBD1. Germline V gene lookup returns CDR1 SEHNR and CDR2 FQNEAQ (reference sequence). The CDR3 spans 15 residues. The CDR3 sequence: CSSRSTGGSGNTIYF. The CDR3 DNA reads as TGTTCCAGCAGATCAACAGGGGGCTCTGGAAACACCATATATTTT.

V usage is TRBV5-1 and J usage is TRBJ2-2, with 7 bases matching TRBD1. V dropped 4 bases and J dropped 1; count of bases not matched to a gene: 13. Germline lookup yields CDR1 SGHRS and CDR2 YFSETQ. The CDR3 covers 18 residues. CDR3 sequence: CASSVGTGTVRNTGELFF. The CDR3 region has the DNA TGCGCCAGCAGCGTAGGGACGGGGACAGTGAGGAACACCGGGGAGCTGTTTTTT.

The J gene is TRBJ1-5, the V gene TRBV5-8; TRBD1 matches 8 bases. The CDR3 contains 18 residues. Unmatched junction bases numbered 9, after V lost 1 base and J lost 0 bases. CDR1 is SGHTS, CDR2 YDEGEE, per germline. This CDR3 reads CASSLWSGGAYSNQPQHF. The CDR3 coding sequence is TGTGCCAGCAGCTTGTGGTCAGGGGGCGCGTATAGCAATCAGCCCCAGCATTTT. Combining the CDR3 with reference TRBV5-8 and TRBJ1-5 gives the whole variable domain EAGVTQSPTHLIKTRGQQATLRCSPISGHTSVYWYQQALGLGLQFLLWYDEGEERNRGNFPPRFSGRQFPNYSSELNVNALELEDSALYLCASSLWSGGAYSNQPQHFGDGTRLSIL.

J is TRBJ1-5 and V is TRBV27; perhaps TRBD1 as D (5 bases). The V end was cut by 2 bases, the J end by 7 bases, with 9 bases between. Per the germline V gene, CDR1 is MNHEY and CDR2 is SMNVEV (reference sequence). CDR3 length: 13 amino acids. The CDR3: CASSLRGRQPQHF. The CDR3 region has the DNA TGTGCCAGCAGTTTAAGGGGTCGGCAGCCCCAGCATTTT.

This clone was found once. Here the CDR3 DNA reads TGTGCCATCAGCAGGACTAGCGGGAGGCTTAGCTCCTACAATGAGCAGTTCTTC. It codes for CAISRTSGRLSSYNEQFF. This rearrangement joins TRBV10-3 to TRBJ2-1; 14 positions match TRBD2. There are 18 residues in the CDR3. After removal of 6 bases from V and 0 bases from J, the junction contained 7 bases not matched to a gene. The germline V gene encodes CDR1 ENHRY and CDR2 SYGVKD.

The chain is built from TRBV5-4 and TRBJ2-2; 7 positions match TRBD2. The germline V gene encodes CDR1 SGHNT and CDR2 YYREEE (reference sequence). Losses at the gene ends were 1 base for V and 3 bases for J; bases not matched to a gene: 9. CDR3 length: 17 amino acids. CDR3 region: CASSLSAQGGYTGELFF. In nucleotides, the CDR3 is TGTGCCAGCAGCTTGTCGGCCCAGGGAGGGTACACCGGGGAGCTGTTTTTT.

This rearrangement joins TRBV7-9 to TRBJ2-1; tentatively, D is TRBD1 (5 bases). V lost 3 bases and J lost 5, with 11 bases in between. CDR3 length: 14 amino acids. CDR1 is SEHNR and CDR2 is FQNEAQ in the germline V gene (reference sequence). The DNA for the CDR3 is TGTGCCAGCAGCTTGACCCAGGGAAACAATGAGCAGTTCTTC. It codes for CASSLTQGNNEQFF.

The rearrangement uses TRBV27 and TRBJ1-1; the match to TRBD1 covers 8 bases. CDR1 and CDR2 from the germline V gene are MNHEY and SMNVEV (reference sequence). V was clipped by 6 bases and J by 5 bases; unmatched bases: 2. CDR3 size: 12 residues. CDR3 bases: TGTGCCAGCAGAGACAGGGGTACTGAAGCTTTCTTT. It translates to CASRDRGTEAFF.

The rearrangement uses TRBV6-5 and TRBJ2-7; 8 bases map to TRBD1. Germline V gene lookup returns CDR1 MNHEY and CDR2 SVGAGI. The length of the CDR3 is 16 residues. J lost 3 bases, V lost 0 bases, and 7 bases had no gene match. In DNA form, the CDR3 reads TGTGCCAGCAGTTACTCTGACAGGGGTAGTGACTACGAGCAGTACTTC. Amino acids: CASSYSDRGSDYEQYF.

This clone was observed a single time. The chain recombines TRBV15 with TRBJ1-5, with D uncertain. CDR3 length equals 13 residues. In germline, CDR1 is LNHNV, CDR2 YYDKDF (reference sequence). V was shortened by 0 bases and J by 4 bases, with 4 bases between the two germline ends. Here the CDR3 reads CATSRDTNQPQHF. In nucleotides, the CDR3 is TGTGCCACCAGCAGAGATACAAATCAGCCCCAGCATTTT.

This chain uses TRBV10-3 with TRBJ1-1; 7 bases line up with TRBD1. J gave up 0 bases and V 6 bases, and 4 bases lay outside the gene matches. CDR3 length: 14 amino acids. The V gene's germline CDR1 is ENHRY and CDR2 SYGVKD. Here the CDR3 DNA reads TGTGCCATCAGGGGGACAGCCATGAACACTGAAGCTTTCTTT. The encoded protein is CAIRGTAMNTEAFF.

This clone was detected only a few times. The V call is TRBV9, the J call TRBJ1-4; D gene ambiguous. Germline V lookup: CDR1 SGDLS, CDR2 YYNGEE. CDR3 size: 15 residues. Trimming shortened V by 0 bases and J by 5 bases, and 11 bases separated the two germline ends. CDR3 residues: CASSVAVGENEKLFF. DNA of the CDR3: TGTGCCAGCAGCGTAGCTGTCGGGGAAAATGAAAAACTGTTTTTT.

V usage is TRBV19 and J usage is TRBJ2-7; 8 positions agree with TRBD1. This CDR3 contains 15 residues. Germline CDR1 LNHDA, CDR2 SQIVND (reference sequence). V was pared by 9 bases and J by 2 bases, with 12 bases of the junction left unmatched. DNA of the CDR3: TGTGCCAGCCGCAGTAACCCCAGGGGGCCCTACGAGCAGTACTTC. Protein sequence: CASRSNPRGPYEQYF.

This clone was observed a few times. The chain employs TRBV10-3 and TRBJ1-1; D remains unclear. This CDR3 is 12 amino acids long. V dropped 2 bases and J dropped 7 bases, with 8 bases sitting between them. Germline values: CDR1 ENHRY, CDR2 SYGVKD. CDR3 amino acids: CAISELRNEAFF. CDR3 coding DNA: TGTGCCATCAGTGAGCTGAGAAATGAAGCTTTCTTT.

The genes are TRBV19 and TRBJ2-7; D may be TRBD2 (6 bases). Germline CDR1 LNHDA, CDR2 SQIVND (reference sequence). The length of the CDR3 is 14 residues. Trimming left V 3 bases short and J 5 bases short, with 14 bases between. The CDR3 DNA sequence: TGTGCCAGTAGTATCGGCGGGACTTCTGACGAGCAGTACTTC. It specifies CASSIGGTSDEQYF.

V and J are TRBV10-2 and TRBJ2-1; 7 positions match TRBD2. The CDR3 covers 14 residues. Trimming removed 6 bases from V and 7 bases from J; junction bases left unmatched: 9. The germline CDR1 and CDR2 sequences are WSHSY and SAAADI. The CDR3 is CASRVGLDLNEQFF. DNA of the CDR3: TGCGCCAGCAGGGTAGGACTAGATCTTAATGAGCAGTTCTTC.

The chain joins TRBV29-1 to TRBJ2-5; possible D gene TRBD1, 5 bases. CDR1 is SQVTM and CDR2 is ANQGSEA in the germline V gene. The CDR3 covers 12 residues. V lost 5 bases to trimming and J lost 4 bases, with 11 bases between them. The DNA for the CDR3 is TGCAGCGTTTTTGGGGCCGGAGAGACCCAGTACTTC. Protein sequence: CSVFGAGETQYF. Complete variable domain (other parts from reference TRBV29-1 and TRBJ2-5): SAVISQKPSRDICQRGTSLTIQCQVDSQVTMMFWYRQQPGQSLTLIATANQGSEATYESGFVIDKFPISRPNLTFSTLTVSNMSPEDSSIYLCSVFGAGETQYFGPGTRLLVL.

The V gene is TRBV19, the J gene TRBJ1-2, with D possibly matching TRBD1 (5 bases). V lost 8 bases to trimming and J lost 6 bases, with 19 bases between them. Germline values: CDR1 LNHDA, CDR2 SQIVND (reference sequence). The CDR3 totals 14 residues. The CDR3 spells CASRPKGRDNGYTF. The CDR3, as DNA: TGTGCCAGTCGTCCCAAGGGGAGGGATAATGGCTACACCTTC.

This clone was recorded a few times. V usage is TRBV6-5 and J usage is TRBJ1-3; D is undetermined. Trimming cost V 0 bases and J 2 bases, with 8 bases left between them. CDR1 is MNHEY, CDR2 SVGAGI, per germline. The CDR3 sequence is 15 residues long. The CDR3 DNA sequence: TGTGCCAGCAGTTACTCAGGGAGGACTGGAAACACCATATATTTT. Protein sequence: CASSYSGRTGNTIYF.

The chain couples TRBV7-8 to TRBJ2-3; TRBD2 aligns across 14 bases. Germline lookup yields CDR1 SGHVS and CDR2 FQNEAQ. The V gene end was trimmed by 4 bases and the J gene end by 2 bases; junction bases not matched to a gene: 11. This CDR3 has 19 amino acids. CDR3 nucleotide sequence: TGTGCCAGCAGCTCGGGACTAGCGGGAGTCGACTACCACACAGATACGCAGTATTTT. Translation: CASSSGLAGVDYHTDTQYF. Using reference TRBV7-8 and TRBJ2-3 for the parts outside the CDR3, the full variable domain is GAGVSQSPRYKVAKRGQDVALRCDPISGHVSLFWYQQALGQGPEFLTYFQNEAQLDKSGLPSDRFFAERPEGSVSTLKIQRTQQEDSAVYLCASSSGLAGVDYHTDTQYFGPGTRLTVL.

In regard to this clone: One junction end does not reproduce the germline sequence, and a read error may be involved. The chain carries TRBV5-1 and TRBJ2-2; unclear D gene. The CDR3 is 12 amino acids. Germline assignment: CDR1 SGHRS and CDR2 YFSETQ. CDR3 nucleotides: TGCGCCAGCAGCTTGAACACCGAGGAGCTGTTTTTT. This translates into CASSLNTEELFF.

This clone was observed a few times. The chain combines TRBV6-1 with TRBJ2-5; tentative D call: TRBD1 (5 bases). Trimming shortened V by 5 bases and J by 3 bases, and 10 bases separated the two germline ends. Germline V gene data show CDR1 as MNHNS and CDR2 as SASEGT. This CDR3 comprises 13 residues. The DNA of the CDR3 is TGTGCCAGCAGTCGTCTGACAGAAGAGACCCAGTACTTC. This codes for CASSRLTEETQYF.

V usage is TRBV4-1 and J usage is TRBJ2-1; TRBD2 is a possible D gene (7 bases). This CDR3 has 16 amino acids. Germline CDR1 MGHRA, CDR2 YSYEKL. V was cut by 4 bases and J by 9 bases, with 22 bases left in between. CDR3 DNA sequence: TGCGCCAGCAGCCGCACCTCAGCGCTAAGGGGGGGTGAGCAGTTCTTC. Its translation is CASSRTSALRGGEQFF.

Written as DNA, the CDR3 is TGCGCCAGCAGCTGGACAGGGTTCGGCGGCTACACCTTC. Amino acid sequence: CASSWTGFGGYTF. The gene calls are TRBV5-1 and TRBJ1-2; 8 nucleotides line up with TRBD1. The CDR3 has 13 residues. Germline V CDR1 and CDR2: SGHRS, YFSETQ. The ends lost 3 bases at V and 8 bases at J; junction bases unmatched: 6. Looking up the rest from reference TRBV5-1 and TRBJ1-2 gives the full variable domain: KAGVTQTPRYLIKTRGQQVTLSCSPISGHRSVSWYQQTPGQGLQFLFEYFSETQRNKGNFPGRFSGRQFSNSRSEMNVSTLELGDSALYLCASSWTGFGGYTFGSGTRLTVV.

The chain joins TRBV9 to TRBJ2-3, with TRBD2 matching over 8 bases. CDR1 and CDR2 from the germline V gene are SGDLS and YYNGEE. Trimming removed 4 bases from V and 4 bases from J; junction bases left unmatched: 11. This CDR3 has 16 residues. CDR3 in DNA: TGTGCCAGCAGCCCTGCCCGGGGGGGGGCCTCAGATACGCAGTATTTT. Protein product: CASSPARGGASDTQYF. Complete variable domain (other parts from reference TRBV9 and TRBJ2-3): DSGVTQTPKHLITATGQRVTLRCSPRSGDLSVYWYQQSLDQGLQFLIQYYNGEERAKGNILERFSAQQFPDLHSELNLSSLELGDSALYFCASSPARGGASDTQYFGPGTRLTVL.

CDR3 sequence: CASSIAWGGSAEAFF. In nucleotides, the CDR3 is TGTGCCAGTAGTATAGCATGGGGAGGGAGCGCTGAAGCTTTCTTT. The gene calls are TRBV19 and TRBJ1-1; D is unclear. The CDR3 is 15 residues long. With 1 base removed from V and 6 bases from J, the gap between germline ends came to 15 bases. Germline lookup yields CDR1 LNHDA and CDR2 SQIVND (reference sequence). The full variable domain, in which reference TRBV19 and TRBJ1-1 provide the parts outside the CDR3, is DGGITQSPKYLFRKEGQNVTLSCEQNLNHDAMYWYRQDPGQGLRLIYYSQIVNDFQKGDIAEGYSVSREKKESFPLTVTSAQKNPTAFYLCASSIAWGGSAEAFFGQGTRLTVV.

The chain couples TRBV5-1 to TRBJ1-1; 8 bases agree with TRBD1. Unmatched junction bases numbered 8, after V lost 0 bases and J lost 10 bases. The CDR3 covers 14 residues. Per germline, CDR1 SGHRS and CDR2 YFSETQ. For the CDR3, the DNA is TGCGCCAGCAGCTTGGACGGACAGGGCGAATTAGCTTTCTTT. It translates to CASSLDGQGELAFF.

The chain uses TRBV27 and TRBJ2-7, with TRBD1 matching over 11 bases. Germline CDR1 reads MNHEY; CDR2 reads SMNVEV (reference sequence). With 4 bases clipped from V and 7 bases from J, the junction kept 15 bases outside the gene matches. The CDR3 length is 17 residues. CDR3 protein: CASSSPSGTGGMGEQYF. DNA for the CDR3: TGTGCCAGCAGTTCCCCCTCCGGGACAGGGGGAATGGGGGAGCAGTACTTC.

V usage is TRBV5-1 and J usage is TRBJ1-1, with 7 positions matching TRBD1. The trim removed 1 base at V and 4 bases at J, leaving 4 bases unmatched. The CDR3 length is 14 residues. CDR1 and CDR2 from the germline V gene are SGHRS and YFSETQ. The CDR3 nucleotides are TGCGCCAGCAGCTTGACAGGGGAGGTCACTGAAGCTTTCTTT. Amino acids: CASSLTGEVTEAFF.